This is a list of T cell receptor beta chains from one sample in a study of T-cell memory formation after mild COVID-19. Via MiXCR, TCRdb re-called the 5' RACE reads, giving one row per CDR3 protein. The sample shows around 310,000 distinct CDR3 sequences, around 15% of them seen only once. Sample: PBMCs or a T cell subset sorted from them (not recorded which). These receptors came from a young man who had mild COVID-19 (a few samples of this study predate the infection). Cell type and time point are not known. Both conserved end residues are part of each CDR3. A D gene is named only where the DNA matches it firmly. A clone size is listed for some rows: how often the clone was seen (once, few, many), or a class if it is expanded.

D	V	length	J	size	DNA	CDR3
TRBD1	TRBV11-2	16	TRBJ2-5	few	TGTGCCAGCTCTCCCGGGGGGACAGGGGAGCAAGAGACCCAGTACTTC	CASSPGGTGEQETQYF
NA	TRBV4-2	14	TRBJ1-1	NA	TGTGCCAGCAGCCTCGAATGGGGGTACACTGAAGCTTTCTTT	CASSLEWGYTEAFF
TRBD2	TRBV6-5	16	TRBJ2-3	few	TGTGCCAGCAGTTACTCGGGACTAGTCCGCACAGATACGCAGTATTTT	CASSYSGLVRTDTQYF
NA	TRBV7-6	15	TRBJ2-7	NA	TGTGCCAGCAGCTTATCGGTAGGAGATTCCTACGAGCAGTACTTC	CASSLSVGDSYEQYF
NA	TRBV12-3/TRBV12-4	13	TRBJ1-2	few	TGTGCCAGCAGTTGGGTCACAGGGAGCGGCTACACCTTC	CASSWVTGSGYTF
NA	TRBV12-3/TRBV12-4	13	TRBJ1-1	NA	TGTGCCAGCAGTTTAACCCCTTACACTGAAGCTTTCTTT	CASSLTPYTEAFF
TRBD1	TRBV4-2	14	TRBJ1-1	many	TGTGCCAGCAGCGACAGGGGAGCCGGCACTGAAGCTTTCTTT	CASSDRGAGTEAFF
TRBD1	TRBV10-3	17	TRBJ1-2	NA	TGTGCCATCAGTGCCGGACGGACAGGGACAGAGAGGTATGGCTACACCTTC	CAISAGRTGTERYGYTF
NA	TRBV12-3/TRBV12-4	13	TRBJ1-2	NA	TGTGCCAGCAGTTTAAACGGGTTAAGTCAGAACACCTTC	CASSLNGLSQNTF
TRBD1	TRBV6-5	15	TRBJ1-1	NA	TGTGCCAGCAGTTACGGGGACAGGGGTGACACTGAAGCTTTCTTT	CASSYGDRGDTEAFF
NA	TRBV12-3/TRBV12-4	12	TRBJ2-5	few	TGTGCCAGTACCAGGTACCAAGAGACCCAGTACTTC	CASTRYQETQYF
NA	TRBV20-1	14	TRBJ1-2	NA	TGCAGTGCTAGAGATAGTAGGTTCGGCTATGGCTACACCTTC	CSARDSRFGYGYTF
TRBD2	TRBV7-2	16	TRBJ2-2	many	TGTGCCAGCAGCAGATTCCGGGGGGGTAACACCGGGGAGCTGTTTTTT	CASSRFRGGNTGELFF
NA	TRBV24-1	15	TRBJ2-3	NA	TGTGCCACCAGTGCGGTTGGGGGGCCGATAGATACGCAGTATTTT	CATSAVGGPIDTQYF
NA	TRBV6-5	13	TRBJ1-1	few	TGTGCCAGCAGTAAACAGAAGAACACTGAAGCTTTCTTT	CASSKQKNTEAFF
TRBD2	TRBV20-1	14	TRBJ2-5	few	TGCAGTGCCTCAGCGGGGGGGCCGCGAGAGACCCAGTACTTC	CSASAGGPRETQYF
TRBD1	TRBV20-1	14	TRBJ2-7	few	TGCAGTGCTACAGGACAGGCGAACCCCTACGAGCAGTACTTC	CSATGQANPYEQYF
TRBD1	TRBV6-4	16	TRBJ2-6	many	TGTGCCAGCAGTGACTCAGGGGGCGCTGGGGCCAACGTCCTGACTTTC	CASSDSGGAGANVLTF
TRBD1	TRBV25-1	14	TRBJ1-5	few	TGTGCCAGCAGTGAGCCGGGACAGGGGAAGCCCCAGCATTTT	CASSEPGQGKPQHF
NA	TRBV9	14	TRBJ1-1	few	TGTGCCAGCAGCGCGTACGCCATGAACACTGAAGCTTTCTTT	CASSAYAMNTEAFF
NA	TRBV7-6	16	TRBJ2-7	many	TGTGCCAGCAGCTCGGGTGTCAGGGGCTCCTCCTACGAGCAGTACTTC	CASSSGVRGSSYEQYF
TRBD2	TRBV13	17	TRBJ2-7	few	TGTGCCAGCAGCTTAGGCCTCGGTTCTAGCGGGGGGGCTGCGCAGTACTTC	CASSLGLGSSGGAAQYF
NA	TRBV7-9	14	TRBJ1-3	few	TGTGCCAGCAGCTTAGCCGAGGCTGGAAACACCATATATTTT	CASSLAEAGNTIYF
NA	TRBV6-1	12	TRBJ2-3	few	TGTGCCAGCAGTGAATATCAAGATACGCAGTATTTT	CASSEYQDTQYF
NA	TRBV6-1	14	TRBJ2-2	NA	TGTGCCAGCAGTGGGGGACTTGGCACCGGGGAGCTGTTTTTT	CASSGGLGTGELFF
TRBD1	TRBV4-1	19	TRBJ2-2	few	TGCGCCAGCAGCCAAAAAGCGGGGTCCGGGACAGGGGGCCACGGGGAGCTGTTTTTT	CASSQKAGSGTGGHGELFF
NA	TRBV2	13	TRBJ2-5	NA	TGTGCCAGCAGTGAGGCGGGCGGGGAGACCCAGTACTTC	CASSEAGGETQYF
TRBD1	TRBV29-1	13	TRBJ1-6	NA	TGCAGCGTTAGGACAGGGGCAAATTCACCCCTCCACTTT	CSVRTGANSPLHF
NA	TRBV3-1	16	TRBJ2-1	few	TGTGCCAGCAGCCACCGGACTGCGAACTCCTACAATGAGCAGTTCTTC	CASSHRTANSYNEQFF
NA	TRBV4-3	15	TRBJ2-1	few	TGCGCCAGCAGTCAAGAGAAGGACGTCTACAATGAGCAGTTCTTC	CASSQEKDVYNEQFF
NA	TRBV2	13	TRBJ2-1	NA	TGTGCCAGCAGTGGGCTAGCGATGAATGAGCAGTTCTTC	CASSGLAMNEQFF